A single sample is the source of the 30 T cell receptor beta chains below, sequenced in a study of brain T cells in children with intractable seizures. The assay was immunoSEQ multiplex PCR, and TCRdb's table has in-frame clones only and misses some. This table holds 300,000 to 400,000 clones, 85% to 95% found once. The sample's time point: blood from clinic visit 5 months post-surgery; TSC patient then seizure free. The material was peripheral blood, obtained approximately 5 months after surgery. All receptors derive from a boy under two years old with tuberous sclerosis and intractable seizures.

This clone is a singleton in its sample. This chain uses TRBV4-1 with TRBJ1-1; a possible D gene is TRBD1 (5 bases). V gave up 2 bases and J gave up 7 bases, with 23 bases separating them. The CDR3 runs to 17 residues. In germline, CDR1 is MGHRA, CDR2 YSYEKL. The DNA of the CDR3 is TGCGCCAGCAGCCAACCGGGTGGGGGAGACATGCGGAATGAAGCTTTCTTT. Protein sequence: CASSQPGGGDMRNEAFF.

The V and J genes are TRBV9 and TRBJ1-2; TRBD1 agrees at 8 bases. Germline V gives CDR1 SGDLS, CDR2 YYNGEE. The CDR3 totals 15 residues. V lost 0 bases and J lost 6; bases outside the gene matches: 7. The CDR3 here is CASSVVAGGGDGYTF. The CDR3 coding sequence is TGTGCCAGCAGCGTAGTTGCAGGGGGCGGTGATGGCTACACCTTC. The full variable domain, completed using reference TRBV9 and TRBJ1-2, is DSGVTQTPKHLITATGQRVTLRCSPRSGDLSVYWYQQSLDQGLQFLIQYYNGEERAKGNILERFSAQQFPDLHSELNLSSLELGDSALYFCASSVVAGGGDGYTFGSGTRLTVV.

The chain joins TRBV19 to TRBJ2-5; D is perhaps TRBD1 or TRBD2 (6 bases each). CDR3 size: 13 residues. Germline-derived CDR1 and CDR2 are LNHDA and SQIVND (reference sequence). Deletions cut 7 bases from V and 6 bases from J, with 15 bases between. DNA for the CDR3: TGTGCCAGTACTGTCCCGGGGGCGAAGACCCAGTACTTC. As protein: CASTVPGAKTQYF. Full variable domain (missing parts from reference TRBV19 and TRBJ2-5): DGGITQSPKYLFRKEGQNVTLSCEQNLNHDAMYWYRQDPGQGLRLIYYSQIVNDFQKGDIAEGYSVSREKKESFPLTVTSAQKNPTAFYLCASTVPGAKTQYFGPGTRLLVL.

The chain employs TRBV28 and TRBJ1-2; no reliable D call. Germline V gene lookup returns CDR1 MDHEN and CDR2 SYDVKM. V lost 6 bases and J 1 base, leaving 18 bases between the germline ends. This CDR3 has 16 residues. This CDR3 is CASSPRTWNSNYGYTF. The CDR3 DNA follows: TGTGCCAGCAGCCCAAGGACCTGGAATAGTAACTATGGCTACACCTTC.

This clone was observed once. In nucleotides, the CDR3 is TGTGCCAGCTCACCCGGGCGGGGGCTACCAGATACGCAGTATTTT. As protein: CASSPGRGLPDTQYF. This chain uses TRBV18 with TRBJ2-3; D perhaps matches TRBD2 (7 bases). This CDR3 spans 15 amino acids. The V gene lost 3 bases and the J gene lost 4 bases, with 14 bases spanning the gap. Germline V lookup: CDR1 KGHSH, CDR2 LQKENI.

The chain recombines TRBV5-4 with TRBJ2-7, with D perhaps matching TRBD1 (5 bases). The CDR3 covers 12 residues. V dropped 0 bases and J dropped 5 bases, with 6 bases sitting between them. Looked up from germline, CDR1 is SGHNT and CDR2 is YYREEE (reference sequence). CDR3 region: CASSLVRDEQYF. In DNA, the CDR3 is TGTGCCAGCAGCTTGGTCAGGGACGAGCAGTACTTC.

The V gene is TRBV10-3, the J gene TRBJ1-1, with TRBD1 as a possible D gene (6 bases). V gave up 5 bases and J gave up 1 base, with 11 bases separating them. Per germline, CDR1 ENHRY and CDR2 SYGVKD. The CDR3 contains 14 residues. The CDR3 DNA follows: TGTGCCATCAGTCCTAAGGGGGGGAACACTGAAGCTTTCTTT. It yields the protein CAISPKGGNTEAFF.

The V and J genes are TRBV9 and TRBJ2-3, with D maybe TRBD2 (6 bases). Germline V gene sequence: CDR1 SGDLS, CDR2 YYNGEE. V gave up 2 bases and J gave up 4 bases, with 14 bases separating them. This CDR3 has 15 amino acids. CDR3 region: CASSVGSGNPDTQYF. In nucleotides, the CDR3 is TGTGCCAGCAGCGTGGGTAGCGGCAATCCAGATACGCAGTATTTT.

CDR3 in DNA: TGTGCCAGCAGTTACTCACTAGCGAGCTCCTACGAGCAGTACTTC. It codes for CASSYSLASSYEQYF. J is TRBJ2-7 and V is TRBV6-5; 7 positions match TRBD2. CDR1 is MNHEY and CDR2 is SVGAGI in the germline V gene. The CDR3 totals 15 residues. J lost 0 bases, V lost 0 bases, and 2 bases had no gene match.

The chain employs TRBV7-2 and TRBJ1-5; D is uncertain. Germline-derived CDR1 and CDR2 are SGHTA and FQGNSA. V was shortened by 0 bases and J by 2 bases, with 5 bases between the two germline ends. The CDR3 is 14 residues long. Written as DNA, the CDR3 is TGTGCCAGCAGCTTAGCAGGAGGCAATCAGCCCCAGCATTTT. This translates into CASSLAGGNQPQHF.

This rearrangement joins TRBV5-1 to TRBJ2-2; D is ambiguous. CDR3 length equals 14 residues. Trimming took off 2 bases at V and 1 base at J, with 6 bases between the two ends. Germline values: CDR1 SGHRS, CDR2 YFSETQ. CDR3 sequence (DNA): TGCGCCAGCAGCTTTTCCCTGAACACCGGGGAGCTGTTTTTT. Protein product: CASSFSLNTGELFF.

On this clone itself: Other DNA sequences within the sample encode an identical CDR3. The V gene is TRBV3-1 (or the pseudogene TRBV3-2), the J gene TRBJ2-7; D remains unclear. The germline gives CDR1 LGHDT, CDR2 YNNKEL (reference sequence). This CDR3 spans 12 amino acids. V was cut by 3 bases and J by 0 bases, with 3 bases left in between. The CDR3 is CASSQSSYEQYF. The CDR3 DNA reads TGTGCCAGCAGCCAGAGCTCCTACGAGCAGTACTTC.

This rearrangement joins TRBV9 to TRBJ2-1; D unresolved. The germline V gene has CDR1 SGDLS and CDR2 YYNGEE. CDR3 size: 12 residues. Trimming shortened V by 0 bases and J by 6 bases, and 4 bases separated the two germline ends. The CDR3 DNA reads TGTGCCAGCAGCGTAGCGGGCAATGAGCAGTTCTTC. This sequence encodes CASSVAGNEQFF.

The chain recombines TRBV5-4 with TRBJ2-3; no firm D call. CDR3 length: 11 amino acids. V was clipped by 3 bases and J by 6 bases, with 5 bases between them. Germline-derived CDR1 and CDR2 are SGHNT and YYREEE (reference sequence). CDR3 loop: CASSSRDTQYF. CDR3 bases: TGTGCCAGCAGCTCTAGGGATACGCAGTATTTT.

J is TRBJ2-5 and V is TRBV7-3; 8 nucleotides align to TRBD2. CDR3 length: 13 amino acids. The V and J ends lost 2 bases and 4 bases, in that order; junction bases with no gene match: 0. Germline V CDR1 and CDR2: SGHTA, FQGTGA. CDR3 sequence reads: CASSLGTRETQYF. CDR3 in DNA: TGTGCCAGCAGCTTAGGGACTAGAGAGACCCAGTACTTC.

The chain employs TRBV29-1 and TRBJ1-5; D perhaps matches TRBD1 (5 bases). CDR3 length: 14 amino acids. Germline lookup yields CDR1 SQVTM and CDR2 ANQGSEA. V was cut by 4 bases and J by 3 bases, with 13 bases left in between. CDR3: CSVVIQGDNQPQHF. As DNA, the CDR3 is TGCAGCGTTGTCATTCAGGGAGACAATCAGCCCCAGCATTTT.

This clone has only a few counts. The chain carries TRBV7-2 and TRBJ1-2; D gene unclear. Germline CDR1 and CDR2: SGHTA and FQGNSA. Trimming removed 4 bases at V and 5 bases at J, with 11 bases between. The CDR3 contains 13 residues. DNA of the CDR3: TGTGCCAGCAGCTCCGTCGGAGGGTATGGCTACACCTTC. This encodes CASSSVGGYGYTF.

This clone was recorded only once. The chain joins TRBV19 to TRBJ1-5; TRBD1 aligns across 11 bases. V shed 3 bases and J 10 bases; nucleotides not matched to a gene: 2. Per germline, CDR1 LNHDA and CDR2 SQIVND (reference sequence). This CDR3 has 13 residues. CDR3 in DNA: TGTGCCAGTAGTATGGGACAGGGGGAACCCCAGCATTTT. Its translation is CASSMGQGEPQHF.

This clone was counted between two and nine times. The chain's CDR3 is CSVGTDEKLFF. The DNA for the CDR3 is TGCAGCGTGGGGACAGATGAAAAACTGTTTTTT. J is TRBJ1-4 and V is TRBV29-1, with 7 bases that match TRBD1. J lost 6 bases, V lost 6 bases, and 1 base had no gene match. The CDR3 has 11 residues. From germline, CDR1 is SQVTM and CDR2 ANQGSEA.

The J gene is TRBJ2-3, the V gene TRBV2, with TRBD1 matching 9 bases. The CDR3 contains 13 residues. Trimming took 10 bases from V and 6 from J; bases not matched to a gene: 8. Germline V lookup: CDR1 SNHLY, CDR2 FYNNEI. In DNA form, the CDR3 reads TGTGCCACCCCCGGGACAGGGCTTGATACGCAGTATTTT. This sequence encodes CATPGTGLDTQYF.

The rearrangement joins TRBV18 to TRBJ2-1; D uncertain. This CDR3 is built from 14 residues. Germline assignment: CDR1 KGHSH and CDR2 LQKENI. Trimming stripped 0 bases from V and 6 bases from J, with 9 bases between. The CDR3 sequence: CASSPPNRFNEQFF. In DNA, the CDR3 is TGTGCCAGCTCACCACCGAACAGATTCAATGAGCAGTTCTTC.

The genes are TRBV12-3 or TRBV12-4 and TRBJ2-1, with 11 nucleotides matching TRBD2. This CDR3 is built from 13 residues. The junction had 0 bases not matched to a gene; V was cut back by 6 bases and J by 5 bases. CDR3 sequence: CASRLAGDNEQFF. CDR3 nucleotides: TGTGCCAGCAGACTAGCGGGAGACAATGAGCAGTTCTTC.

The chain couples TRBV5-5 to TRBJ2-3; D uncertain. The CDR3 contains 15 residues. Trimming left V 2 bases short and J 4 bases short, with 14 bases between. The germline V gene encodes CDR1 SGHKS and CDR2 YYEKEE (reference sequence). CDR3 amino acids: CASSLKASGSDTQYF. CDR3 nucleotides: TGTGCCAGCAGCTTAAAGGCTAGTGGTTCAGATACGCAGTATTTT.

This chain connects TRBV27 to TRBJ1-3; D perhaps matches TRBD1 (6 bases). Per germline, CDR1 MNHEY and CDR2 SMNVEV (reference sequence). This CDR3 spans 15 amino acids. Trimming removed 5 bases at V and 3 bases at J, with 14 bases between. The CDR3 sequence is CASSPQGKGGNTIYF. For the CDR3, the DNA is TGTGCCAGCAGTCCGCAGGGGAAGGGTGGAAACACCATATATTTT.

The CDR3: CASSEYMDLLFF. The CDR3 nucleotides read TGTGCCAGCAGTGAATATATGGACTTACTGTTTTTT. The gene calls are TRBV25-1 and TRBJ1-4; D unclear. Per the germline V gene, CDR1 is MGHDK and CDR2 is SYGVNS. Trimming took off 0 bases at V and 13 bases at J, with 9 bases between the two ends. This CDR3 comprises 12 residues. The full variable domain, rest sourced from reference TRBV25-1 and TRBJ1-4, is EADIYQTPRYLVIGTGKKITLECSQTMGHDKMYWYQQDPGMELHLIHYSYGVNSTEKGDLSSESTVSRIRTEHFPLTLESARPSHTSQYLCASSEYMDLLFFGSGTQLSVL.

The chain recombines TRBV27 with TRBJ1-2; D is unclear. Trimming stripped 3 bases from V and 3 bases from J, with 17 bases between. CDR1 is MNHEY and CDR2 is SMNVEV in the germline V gene (reference sequence). CDR3 size: 16 residues. CDR3 sequence: CASSFLALDTHYGYTF. CDR3 nucleotide sequence: TGTGCCAGCAGTTTTTTAGCCCTCGACACACACTATGGCTACACCTTC.

The V gene is TRBV2, the J gene TRBJ1-1; D uncertain. V lost 9 bases, J lost 1 base, and 12 bases lay in between. The CDR3 runs to 13 residues. CDR1 and CDR2 from the germline V gene are SNHLY and FYNNEI. This CDR3 reads CASTSQENTEAFF. DNA for the CDR3: TGTGCCAGTACCTCCCAGGAGAACACTGAAGCTTTCTTT.

V is TRBV18 and J is TRBJ2-5; 10 nucleotides agree with TRBD1. The J segment lost 5 bases and the V segment lost 4 bases, leaving 7 bases of the junction unmatched. The CDR3 extends over 15 amino acids. CDR1 is KGHSH and CDR2 is LQKENI in the germline V gene. The CDR3 reads CASSRGQGVWETQYF. CDR3 DNA: TGTGCCAGCTCACGTGGACAGGGGGTTTGGGAGACCCAGTACTTC.

CDR3 residues: CASSPGQGGTGELFF. CDR3 bases: TGTGCCAGCAGTCCGGGACAGGGGGGGACCGGGGAGCTGTTTTTT. The chain has TRBV27 and TRBJ2-2; 11 nucleotides align to TRBD1. Unmatched junction bases numbered 4, after V lost 5 bases and J lost 5 bases. Germline V gene sequence: CDR1 MNHEY, CDR2 SMNVEV (reference sequence). This CDR3 is built from 15 residues.

The J gene is TRBJ1-1, the V gene TRBV5-1; the D gene is possibly TRBD1 (6 bases). V lost 4 bases and J lost 8, with 9 bases in between. Germline CDR1 SGHRS, CDR2 YFSETQ. CDR3 length: 11 residues. The CDR3 is CASSLGQEAFF. CDR3 DNA sequence: TGCGCCAGCAGCCTAGGACAGGAAGCTTTCTTT.